A selection of T cell receptor beta chains follows, all from one sample in a study of blood T cells in healthy people across ages. In TCRdb, the 5' RACE reads were re-called with MiXCR into one record per CDR3 protein. The sample holds around 1,500,000 distinct CDR3 sequences, about 40% seen once. The source material was blood. These receptors were obtained from a woman in her late teens or twenties in good health. CDR3s include the opening cysteine and the closing phenylalanine or tryptophan. Each record gives: V gene, CDR3 protein.

>TRBV4-1
CASFPGPGHGKTELFF
>TRBV5-1
CASGIAGSYNEQFF
>TRBV28
CASRPDSYGNEQFF
>TRBV12-3/TRBV12-4
CASRFRGHNSPLHF
>TRBV7-6
CASSLVGSVPFF
>TRBV29-1
CSVEVAGVGNEQFF
>TRBV6-6
CASRPRTDVYEQYF
>TRBV18
CASSPQGLQSTDTQYF
>TRBV4-2
CASSQVLAEGTYEQYF
>TRBV9
CASSVGLGPTGDTQYF
>TRBV3-1
CASSQGQGETNGYTF
>TRBV10-3
CATLYEGCAPGEQFF
>TRBV19
CASSELQGRRGYTF
>TRBV7-7
CASSLRVGQTQETQYF
>TRBV13
CASHAGGPNYGYTF
>TRBV20-1
CSARVEGEQYF
>TRBV6-5
CASSYQAPSGAKPNEQFF
>TRBV5-6
CASSPRLAEYNEQYF
>TRBV20-1
CSARAGLANYNEQFF
>TRBV6-6
CASSYSEGQLNYGYTF
>TRBV6-6
CASTQVLSSYNEQYF
>TRBV5-5
CATMAELALYEQYF
>TRBV27
CASSLLGPDTEAFF
>TRBV4-1
CASSQIRTGNTEAFF
>TRBV28
CARSPSGFSYNEQFF
>TRBV4-1
CASSQDTGRKNTEAFF
>TRBV20-1
CSARNAGESHTDTQYF
>TRBV12-5
CASGLGHSGANVLTF
>TRBV20-1
CSAPPSGGADTGELFF
>TRBV6-5
CASSYEGLARGPRDTQYF
>TRBV6-5
CASAVGYSYEQYF
>TRBV2
CASSEARDSYNEQFF
>TRBV5-1
CASSLGGTAYGYTF
>TRBV19
CASSRGISEDEKLFF
>TRBV12-3/TRBV12-4
CADGPGATGELFF
>TRBV12-3/TRBV12-4
CASSLGGGSYGYTF
>TRBV20-1
CSAKDGLAGGHWETQYF
>TRBV15
CATSRDNGAYNEQFF
>TRBV15
CATSNFRQGPNYGYTF
>TRBV5-1
CASSQGLLDTDTQYF